Ten or more counts support the clone carrying this T cell receptor (beta chain). Its antigen is still unknown. These data come from a study of neurological immune-mediated disorders. General study findings and limits: HTLV-1-associated myelopathy displayed the greatest TCR clonal expansion, and multiple sclerosis exhibited the smallest, lower than that of healthy controls. None of the CDR3 amino acid sequences of expanded clones recurred across subjects, suggesting private repertoires in all groups.

Time point reported: longitudinal time-point 3. Healthy controls were blood bank volunteers in Maryland, USA. Germline CDR1 and CDR2: DFQATT and SNEGSKA (reference sequence). The CDR3 has 14 residues. Trimming stripped 4 bases from V and 0 bases from J, with 11 bases between. With 10-nucleotide random UMIs included, cDNA was synthesized by 5'RACE. Via MiXCR, TCRdb re-called the 5' RACE reads, giving one row per CDR3 protein. The data hold about 45,000 distinct CDR3 sequences, with roughly 14% observed a single time. The sequence came from a man aged 25 to 45 in good health. Sequencing was carried out using PBMCs. J is TRBJ2-3 and V is TRBV20-1; D might be TRBD2 (5 bases). The chain's CDR3 is CSATFGSSTDTQYF. The CDR3 DNA is TGCAGTGCTACCTTTGGGAGTAGCACAGATACGCAGTATTTT.